This TCR beta chain was sequenced during a study of Ad26.COV2.S vaccination and SARS-CoV-2 variants. Whole-study context: Ad26.COV2.S was injected intramuscularly once or twice, 56 days apart.

Study-level results: Estimates derived from TCR breadth and depth analyses may have underestimated total T cell responses. Placebo recipients had lower spike-specific TCR breadth than vaccine recipients. Those who received vaccine or placebo ended up with similar non-spike TCR breadth.

Treatment specified: roughly 19 received Ad26.COV2.S at low or high dose, single or two shots; roughly five received placebo; per-sample allocation not given. The samples date from day 63 after the first vaccine or placebo injection. Per germline, CDR1 LNHDA and CDR2 SQIVND (reference sequence). V gave up 0 bases and J gave up 1 base, with 9 bases separating them. The CDR3 loop spans 15 amino acids. Data came from immunoSEQ multiplex PCR; TCRdb stores just in-frame clones and leaves some out. The sample includes approximately 300,000 clones, 70% to 90% of them seen just once. On this clone itself: The antigen is unknown.

Sequenced here: peripheral blood, sampled in a trial of Ad26.COV2.S vaccine versus placebo. The source is a person between 18 and 60 years old who received the Ad26.COV2.S COVID-19 vaccine or a placebo. The V and J genes are TRBV19 and TRBJ1-1, with unresolved D. The DNA for the CDR3 is TGTGCCAGTAGTATAGAGGTCCAGAGGAACACTGAAGCTTTCTTT. Protein product: CASSIEVQRNTEAFF.